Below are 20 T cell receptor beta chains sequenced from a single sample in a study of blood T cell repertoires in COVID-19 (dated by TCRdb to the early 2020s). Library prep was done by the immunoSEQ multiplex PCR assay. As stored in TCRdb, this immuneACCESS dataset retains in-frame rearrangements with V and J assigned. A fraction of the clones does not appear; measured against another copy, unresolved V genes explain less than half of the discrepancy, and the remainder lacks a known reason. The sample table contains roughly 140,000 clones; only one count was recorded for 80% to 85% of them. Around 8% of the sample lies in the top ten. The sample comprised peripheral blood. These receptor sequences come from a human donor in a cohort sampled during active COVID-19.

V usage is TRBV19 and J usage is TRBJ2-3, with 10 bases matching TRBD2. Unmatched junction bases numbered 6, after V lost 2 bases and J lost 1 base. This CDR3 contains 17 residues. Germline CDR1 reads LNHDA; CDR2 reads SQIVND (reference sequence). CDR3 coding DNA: TGTGCCAGTAGTATACAGGTAGCGGGGGGCGGCACAGATACGCAGTATTTT. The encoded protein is CASSIQVAGGGTDTQYF.

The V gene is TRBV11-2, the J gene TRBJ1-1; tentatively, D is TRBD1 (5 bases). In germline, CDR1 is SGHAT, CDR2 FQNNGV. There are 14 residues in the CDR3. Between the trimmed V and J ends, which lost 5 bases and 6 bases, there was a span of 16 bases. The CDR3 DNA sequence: TGTGCCAGCAGCCTAGCTGCGGGGGAGGCTGAAGCTTTCTTT. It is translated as CASSLAAGEAEAFF.

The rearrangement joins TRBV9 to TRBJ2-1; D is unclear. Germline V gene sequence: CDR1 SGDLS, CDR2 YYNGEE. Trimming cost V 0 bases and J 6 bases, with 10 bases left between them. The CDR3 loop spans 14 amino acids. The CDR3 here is CASSVELAPNEQFF. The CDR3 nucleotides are TGTGCCAGCAGCGTAGAATTAGCCCCCAATGAGCAGTTCTTC.

The CDR3 DNA follows: TGTGCCAGCAGCTTTCTTGAGGGTCGCTCTGGGGCCAACGTCCTGACTTTC. Protein sequence: CASSFLEGRSGANVLTF. The chain has TRBV5-6 and TRBJ2-6; D might be TRBD2 (5 bases). The germline V gene has CDR1 SGHDT and CDR2 YYEEEE. Trimming stripped 2 bases from V and 0 bases from J, with 12 bases between. The CDR3 is made up of 17 amino acids.

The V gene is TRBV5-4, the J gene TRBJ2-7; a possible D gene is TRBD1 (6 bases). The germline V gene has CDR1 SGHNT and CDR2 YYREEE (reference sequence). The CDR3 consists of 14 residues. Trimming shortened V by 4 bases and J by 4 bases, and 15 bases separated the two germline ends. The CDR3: CASSLRDNYYEQYF. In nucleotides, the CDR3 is TGTGCCAGCAGCCTCCGGGACAACTATTACGAGCAGTACTTC.

In nucleotides, the CDR3 is TGTGCCAGCAGCCAACCCGCCAGCACTGAAGCTTTCTTT. Translation: CASSQPASTEAFF. The J gene is TRBJ1-1, the V gene TRBV6-5; D remains ambiguous. The CDR3 runs 13 residues. V shed 6 bases and J shed 4 bases, with 12 bases lying between them. Germline CDR1 reads MNHEY; CDR2 reads SVGAGI.

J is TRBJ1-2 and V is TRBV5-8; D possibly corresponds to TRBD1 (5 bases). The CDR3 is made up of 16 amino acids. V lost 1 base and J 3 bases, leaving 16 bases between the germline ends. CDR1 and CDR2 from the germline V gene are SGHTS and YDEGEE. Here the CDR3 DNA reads TGTGCCAGCAGCTTGACTGCCTCAGGGCCTCACTATGGCTACACCTTC. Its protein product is CASSLTASGPHYGYTF.

CDR3 nucleotide sequence: TGTGCCAGCGCCCAGAACAGCGGGACGTACAATGAGCAGTTCTTC. Translating it yields CASAQNSGTYNEQFF. The rearrangement joins TRBV5-5 to TRBJ2-1; 7 bases line up with TRBD2. The V segment lost 7 bases and the J segment 4 bases; nucleotides outside the gene matches: 11. There are 15 residues in the CDR3. CDR1 SGHKS and CDR2 YYEKEE come from the germline V gene (reference sequence). The complete variable domain, with remaining parts taken from reference TRBV5-5 and TRBJ2-1, reads DAGVTQSPTHLIKTRGQQVTLRCSPISGHKSVSWYQQVLGQGPQFIFQYYEKEERGRGNFPDRFSARQFPNYSSELNVNALLLGDSALYLCASAQNSGTYNEQFFGPGTRLTVL.

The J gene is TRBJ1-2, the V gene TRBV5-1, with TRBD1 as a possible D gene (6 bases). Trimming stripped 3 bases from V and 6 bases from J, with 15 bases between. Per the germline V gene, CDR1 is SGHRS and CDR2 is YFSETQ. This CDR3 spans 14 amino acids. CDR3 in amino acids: CASSSAGARDGYTF. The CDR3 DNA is TGCGCCAGCAGCTCCGCGGGGGCCCGGGATGGCTACACCTTC. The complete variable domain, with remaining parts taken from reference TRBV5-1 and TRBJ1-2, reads KAGVTQTPRYLIKTRGQQVTLSCSPISGHRSVSWYQQTPGQGLQFLFEYFSETQRNKGNFPGRFSGRQFSNSRSEMNVSTLELGDSALYLCASSSAGARDGYTFGSGTRLTVV.

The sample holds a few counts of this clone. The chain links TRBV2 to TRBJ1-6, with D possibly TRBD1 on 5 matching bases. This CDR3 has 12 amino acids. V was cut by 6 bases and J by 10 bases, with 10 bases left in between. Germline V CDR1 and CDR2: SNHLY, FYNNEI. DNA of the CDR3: TGTGCCAGCAGGAACAGGCAATCACCCCTCCACTTT. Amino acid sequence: CASRNRQSPLHF. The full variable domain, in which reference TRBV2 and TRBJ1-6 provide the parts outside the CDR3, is EPEVTQTPSHQVTQMGQEVILRCVPISNHLYFYWYRQILGQKVEFLVSFYNNEISEKSEIFDDQFSVERPDGSNFTLKIRSTKLEDSAMYFCASRNRQSPLHFGNGTRLTVT.

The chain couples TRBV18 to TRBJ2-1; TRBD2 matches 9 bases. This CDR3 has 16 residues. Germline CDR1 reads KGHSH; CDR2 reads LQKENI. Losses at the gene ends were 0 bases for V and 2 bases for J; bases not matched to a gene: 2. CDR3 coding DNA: TGTGCCAGCTCACCACCTAGCGGGGGAACCTACAATGAGCAGTTCTTC. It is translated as CASSPPSGGTYNEQFF.

The CDR3 reads CASSQARETQYF. The CDR3 DNA sequence: TGTGCCAGCAGCCAAGCCCGGGAGACCCAGTACTTC. The chain recombines TRBV14 with TRBJ2-5; D not resolved. V dropped 1 base and J dropped 5 bases, with 5 bases sitting between them. This CDR3 has 12 amino acids. Germline lookup yields CDR1 SGHDN and CDR2 FVKESK.

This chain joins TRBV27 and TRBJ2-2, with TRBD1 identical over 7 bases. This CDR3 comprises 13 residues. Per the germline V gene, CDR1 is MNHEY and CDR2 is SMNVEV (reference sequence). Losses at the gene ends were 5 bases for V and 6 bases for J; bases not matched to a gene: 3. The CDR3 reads CASSTQGAGELFF. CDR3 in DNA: TGTGCCAGCAGTACCCAGGGGGCCGGGGAGCTGTTTTTT.

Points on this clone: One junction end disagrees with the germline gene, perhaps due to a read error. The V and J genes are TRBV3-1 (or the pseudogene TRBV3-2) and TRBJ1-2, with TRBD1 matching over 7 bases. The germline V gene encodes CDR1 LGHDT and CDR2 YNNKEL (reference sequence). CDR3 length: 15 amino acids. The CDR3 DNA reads TGTGCCAGCCGCCAATATGAGGGGGCGCGCTATGGCTACACCTTC. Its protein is CASRQYEGARYGYTF.

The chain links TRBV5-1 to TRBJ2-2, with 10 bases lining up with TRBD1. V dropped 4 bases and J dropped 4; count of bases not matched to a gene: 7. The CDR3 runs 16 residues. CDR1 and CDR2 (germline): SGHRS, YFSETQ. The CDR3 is CASSPRQGASTGELFF. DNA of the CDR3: TGCGCCAGCAGCCCGAGACAGGGGGCGAGCACCGGGGAGCTGTTTTTT.

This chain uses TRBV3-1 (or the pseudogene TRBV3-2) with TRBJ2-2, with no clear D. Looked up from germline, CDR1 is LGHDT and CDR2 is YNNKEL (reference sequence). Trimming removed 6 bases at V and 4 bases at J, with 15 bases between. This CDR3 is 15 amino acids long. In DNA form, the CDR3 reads TGTGCCAGCAGGTCGACTCCGTCGGGCACCGGGGAGCTGTTTTTT. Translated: CASRSTPSGTGELFF.

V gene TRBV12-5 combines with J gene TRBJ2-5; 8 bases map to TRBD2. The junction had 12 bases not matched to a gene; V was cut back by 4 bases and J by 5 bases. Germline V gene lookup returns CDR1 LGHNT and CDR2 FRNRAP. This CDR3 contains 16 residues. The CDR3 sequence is CASGSAAGGAGETQYF. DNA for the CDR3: TGTGCTAGTGGTTCGGCGGCCGGGGGGGCCGGGGAGACCCAGTACTTC. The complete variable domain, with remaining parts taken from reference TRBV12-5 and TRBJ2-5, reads DARVTQTPRHKVTEMGQEVTMRCQPILGHNTVFWYRQTMMQGLELLAYFRNRAPLDDSGMPKDRFSAEMPDATLATLKIQPSEPRDSAVYFCASGSAAGGAGETQYFGPGTRLLVL.

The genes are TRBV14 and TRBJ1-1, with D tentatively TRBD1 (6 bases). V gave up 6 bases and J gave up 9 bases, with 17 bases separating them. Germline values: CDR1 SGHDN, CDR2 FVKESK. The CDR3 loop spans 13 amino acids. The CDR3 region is CASRASGTSKAFF. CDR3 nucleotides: TGTGCCAGCAGGGCCTCCGGGACAAGTAAAGCTTTCTTT. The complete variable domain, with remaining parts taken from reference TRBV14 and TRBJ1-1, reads EAGVTQFPSHSVIEKGQTVTLRCDPISGHDNLYWYRRVMGKEIKFLLHFVKESKQDESGMPNNRFLAERTGGTYSTLKVQPAELEDSGVYFCASRASGTSKAFFGQGTRLTVV.

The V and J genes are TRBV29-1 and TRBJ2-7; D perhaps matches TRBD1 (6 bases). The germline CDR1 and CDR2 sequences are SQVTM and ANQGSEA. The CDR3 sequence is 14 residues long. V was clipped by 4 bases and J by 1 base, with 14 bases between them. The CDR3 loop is CSVARAGASYEQYF. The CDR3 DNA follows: TGCAGCGTTGCGAGGGCAGGGGCTTCCTACGAGCAGTACTTC.

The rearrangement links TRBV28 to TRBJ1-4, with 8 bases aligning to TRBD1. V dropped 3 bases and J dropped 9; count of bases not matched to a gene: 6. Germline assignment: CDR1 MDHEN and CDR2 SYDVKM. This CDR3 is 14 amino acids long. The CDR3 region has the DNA TGTGCCAGCAGTTTCTCAGGGGGCCGGAAAAAACTGTTTTTT. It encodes CASSFSGGRKKLFF.